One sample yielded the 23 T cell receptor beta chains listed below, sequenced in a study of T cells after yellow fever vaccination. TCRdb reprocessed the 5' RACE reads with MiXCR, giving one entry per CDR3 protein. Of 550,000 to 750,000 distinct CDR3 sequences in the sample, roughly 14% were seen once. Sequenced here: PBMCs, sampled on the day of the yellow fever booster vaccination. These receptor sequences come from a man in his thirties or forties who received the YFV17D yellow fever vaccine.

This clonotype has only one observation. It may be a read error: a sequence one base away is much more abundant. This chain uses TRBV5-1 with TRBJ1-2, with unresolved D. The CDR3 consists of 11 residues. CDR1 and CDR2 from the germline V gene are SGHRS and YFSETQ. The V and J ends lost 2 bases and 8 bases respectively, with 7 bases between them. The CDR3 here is CASSFSRGYTF. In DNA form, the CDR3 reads TGCGCCAGCAGCTTCAGTCGGGGCTACACCTTC. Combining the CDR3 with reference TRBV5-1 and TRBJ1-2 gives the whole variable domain KAGVTQTPRYLIKTRGQQVTLSCSPISGHRSVSWYQQTPGQGLQFLFEYFSETQRNKGNFPGRFSGRQFSNSRSEMNVSTLELGDSALYLCASSFSRGYTFGSGTRLTVV.

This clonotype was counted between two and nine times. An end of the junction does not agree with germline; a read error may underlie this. CDR3 nucleotide sequence: TGTGCCAGCAGTTTAGACAGGGATCATCGTGGCTACACCTTC. This sequence encodes CASSLDRDHRGYTF. The chain employs TRBV7-9 and TRBJ1-2; 7 bases agree with TRBD1. The CDR3 covers 14 residues. CDR1 is SEHNR, CDR2 FQNEAQ, per germline (reference sequence).

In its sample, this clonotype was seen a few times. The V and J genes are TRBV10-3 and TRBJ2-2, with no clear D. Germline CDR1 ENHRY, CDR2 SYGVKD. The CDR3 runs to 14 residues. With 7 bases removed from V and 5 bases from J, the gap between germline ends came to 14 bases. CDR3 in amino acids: CAITPRSETGELFF. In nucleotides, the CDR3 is TGTGCCATCACCCCCAGGTCCGAAACCGGGGAGCTGTTTTTT.

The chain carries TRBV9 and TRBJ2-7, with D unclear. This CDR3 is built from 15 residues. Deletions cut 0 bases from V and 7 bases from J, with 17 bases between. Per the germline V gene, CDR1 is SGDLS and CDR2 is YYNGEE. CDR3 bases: TGTGCCAGCAGCGTAGAGCCAGACACGATGGGAGAGCAGTACTTC. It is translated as CASSVEPDTMGEQYF.

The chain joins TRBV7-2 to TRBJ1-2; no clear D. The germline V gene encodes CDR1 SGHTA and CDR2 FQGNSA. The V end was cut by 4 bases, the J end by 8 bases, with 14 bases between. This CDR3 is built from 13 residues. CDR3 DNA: TGTGCCAGCAGCTCGGGTGCTCGGGAGGGCTACACCTTC. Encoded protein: CASSSGAREGYTF.

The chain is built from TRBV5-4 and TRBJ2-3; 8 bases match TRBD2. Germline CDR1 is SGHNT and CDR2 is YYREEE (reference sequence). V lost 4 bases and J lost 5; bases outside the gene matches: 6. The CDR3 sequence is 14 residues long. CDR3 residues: CASSLSGSGDTQYF. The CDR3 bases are TGTGCCAGCAGCCTAAGCGGGAGTGGAGATACGCAGTATTTT.

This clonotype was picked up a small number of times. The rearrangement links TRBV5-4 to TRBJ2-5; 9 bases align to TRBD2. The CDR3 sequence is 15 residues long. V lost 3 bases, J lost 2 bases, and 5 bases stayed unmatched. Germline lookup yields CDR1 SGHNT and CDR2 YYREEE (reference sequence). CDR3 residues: CASSSTTSGQETQYF. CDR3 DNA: TGTGCCAGCAGCTCAACGACTAGCGGACAAGAGACCCAGTACTTC.

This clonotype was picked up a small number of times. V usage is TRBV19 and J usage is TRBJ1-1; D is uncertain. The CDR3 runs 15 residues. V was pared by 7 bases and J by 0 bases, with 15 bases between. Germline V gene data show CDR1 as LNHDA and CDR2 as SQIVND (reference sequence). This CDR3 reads CASTPGWGLNTEAFF. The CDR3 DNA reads TGTGCCAGTACCCCAGGATGGGGTCTGAACACTGAAGCTTTCTTT.

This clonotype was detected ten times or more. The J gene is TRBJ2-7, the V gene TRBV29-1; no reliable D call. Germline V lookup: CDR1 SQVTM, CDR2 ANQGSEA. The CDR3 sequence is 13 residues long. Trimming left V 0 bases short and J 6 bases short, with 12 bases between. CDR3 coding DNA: TGCAGCGTTGAAGATCCTAGGTGGCGCGAGCAGTACTTC. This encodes CSVEDPRWREQYF.

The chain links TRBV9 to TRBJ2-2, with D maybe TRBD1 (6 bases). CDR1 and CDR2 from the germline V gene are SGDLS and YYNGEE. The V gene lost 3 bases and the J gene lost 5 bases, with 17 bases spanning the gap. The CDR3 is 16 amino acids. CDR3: CASSARRDTPTGELFF. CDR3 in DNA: TGTGCCAGCAGCGCTCGTCGGGACACTCCTACCGGGGAGCTGTTTTTT.

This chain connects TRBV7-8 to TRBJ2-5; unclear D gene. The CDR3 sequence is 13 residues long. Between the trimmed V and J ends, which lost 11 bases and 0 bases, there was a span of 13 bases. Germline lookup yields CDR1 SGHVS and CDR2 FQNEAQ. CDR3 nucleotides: TGTGCCTCTCAAGCCCAGTACCAAGAGACCCAGTACTTC. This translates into CASQAQYQETQYF. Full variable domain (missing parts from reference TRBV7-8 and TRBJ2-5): GAGVSQSPRYKVAKRGQDVALRCDPISGHVSLFWYQQALGQGPEFLTYFQNEAQLDKSGLPSDRFFAERPEGSVSTLKIQRTQQEDSAVYLCASQAQYQETQYFGPGTRLLVL.

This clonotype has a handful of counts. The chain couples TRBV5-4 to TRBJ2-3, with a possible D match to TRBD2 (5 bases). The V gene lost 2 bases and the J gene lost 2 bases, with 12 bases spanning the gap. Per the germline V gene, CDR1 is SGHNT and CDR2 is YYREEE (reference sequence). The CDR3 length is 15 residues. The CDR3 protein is CASSLVRESTDTQYF. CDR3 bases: TGTGCCAGCAGCTTAGTACGGGAATCCACAGATACGCAGTATTTT. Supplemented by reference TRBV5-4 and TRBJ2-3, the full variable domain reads ETGVTQSPTHLIKTRGQQVTLRCSSQSGHNTVSWYQQALGQGPQFIFQYYREEENGRGNFPPRFSGLQFPNYSSELNVNALELDDSALYLCASSLVRESTDTQYFGPGTRLTVL.

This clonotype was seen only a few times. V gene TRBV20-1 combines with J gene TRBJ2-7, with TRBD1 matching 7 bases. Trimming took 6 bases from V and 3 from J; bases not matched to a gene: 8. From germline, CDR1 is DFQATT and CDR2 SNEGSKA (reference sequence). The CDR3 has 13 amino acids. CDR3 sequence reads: CSAIPGQNYEQYF. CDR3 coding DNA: TGCAGTGCCATACCGGGACAGAACTACGAGCAGTACTTC.

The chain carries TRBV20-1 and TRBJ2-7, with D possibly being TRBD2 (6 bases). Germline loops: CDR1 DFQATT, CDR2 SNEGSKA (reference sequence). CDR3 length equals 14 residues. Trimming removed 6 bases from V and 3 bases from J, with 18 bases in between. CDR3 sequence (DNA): TGCAGTGCGCCGGACCGGGACTTTCGCTACGAGCAGTACTTC. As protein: CSAPDRDFRYEQYF.

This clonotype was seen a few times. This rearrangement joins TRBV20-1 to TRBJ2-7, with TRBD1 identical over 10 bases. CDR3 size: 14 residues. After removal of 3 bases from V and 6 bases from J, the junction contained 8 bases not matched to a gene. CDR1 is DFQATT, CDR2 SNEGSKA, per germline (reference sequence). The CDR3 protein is CSASLRQGAIEQYF. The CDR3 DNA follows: TGCAGTGCTAGCCTAAGACAGGGGGCGATCGAGCAGTACTTC.

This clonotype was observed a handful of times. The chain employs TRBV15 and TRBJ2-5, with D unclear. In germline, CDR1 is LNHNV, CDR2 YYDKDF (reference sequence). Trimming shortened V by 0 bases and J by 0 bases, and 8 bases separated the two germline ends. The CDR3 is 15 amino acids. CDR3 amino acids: CATSREPGYQETQYF. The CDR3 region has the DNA TGTGCCACCAGCAGAGAACCAGGATACCAAGAGACCCAGTACTTC. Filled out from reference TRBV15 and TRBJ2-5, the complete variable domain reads DAMVIQNPRYQVTQFGKPVTLSCSQTLNHNVMYWYQQKSSQAPKLLFHYYDKDFNNEADTPDNFQSRRPNTSFCFLDIRSPGLGDTAMYLCATSREPGYQETQYFGPGTRLLVL.

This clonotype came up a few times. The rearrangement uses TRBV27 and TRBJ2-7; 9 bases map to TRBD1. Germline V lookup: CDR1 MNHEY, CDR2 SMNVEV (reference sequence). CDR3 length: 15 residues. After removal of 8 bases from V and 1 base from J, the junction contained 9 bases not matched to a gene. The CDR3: CASGNRDRVSYEQYF. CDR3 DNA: TGTGCCAGCGGGAACCGGGACAGGGTGTCCTACGAGCAGTACTTC.

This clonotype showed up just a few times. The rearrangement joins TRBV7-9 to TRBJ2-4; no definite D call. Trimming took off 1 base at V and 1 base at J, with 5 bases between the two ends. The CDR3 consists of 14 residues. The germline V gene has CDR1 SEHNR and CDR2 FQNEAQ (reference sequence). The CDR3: CASSLVGAKNIQYF. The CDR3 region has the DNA TGTGCCAGCAGCTTAGTGGGGGCCAAAAACATTCAGTACTTC.

The CDR3 coding sequence is TGTGCCAGCAGCTTATATGGACAGGGCTCTGAAGCTTTCTTT. It is translated as CASSLYGQGSEAFF. The chain couples TRBV7-3 to TRBJ1-1, with TRBD1 identical over 8 bases. J lost 6 bases, V lost 2 bases, and 5 bases had no gene match. CDR3 length equals 14 residues. Germline V gene data show CDR1 as SGHTA and CDR2 as FQGTGA.

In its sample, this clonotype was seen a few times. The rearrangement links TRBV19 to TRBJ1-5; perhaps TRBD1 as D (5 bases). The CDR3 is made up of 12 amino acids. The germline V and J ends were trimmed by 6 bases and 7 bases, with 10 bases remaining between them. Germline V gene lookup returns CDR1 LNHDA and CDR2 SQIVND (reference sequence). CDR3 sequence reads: CASRRGGQPQHF. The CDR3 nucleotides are TGTGCCAGTAGGAGGGGCGGACAGCCCCAGCATTTT.

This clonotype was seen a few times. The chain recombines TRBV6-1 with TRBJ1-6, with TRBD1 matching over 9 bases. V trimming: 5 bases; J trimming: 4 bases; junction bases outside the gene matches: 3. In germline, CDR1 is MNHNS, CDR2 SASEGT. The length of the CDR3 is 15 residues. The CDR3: CASSRTGAYNSPLHF. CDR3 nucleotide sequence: TGTGCCAGCAGTAGGACAGGGGCTTATAATTCACCCCTCCACTTT.

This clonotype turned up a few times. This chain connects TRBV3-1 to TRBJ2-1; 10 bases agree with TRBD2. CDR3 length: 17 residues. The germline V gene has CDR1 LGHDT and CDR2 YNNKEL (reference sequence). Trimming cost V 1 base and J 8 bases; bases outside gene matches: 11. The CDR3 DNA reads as TGTGCCAGCAGCCAAGGGTCCAGCGGGAGGGCCCTCGATGAGCAGTTCTTC. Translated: CASSQGSSGRALDEQFF.

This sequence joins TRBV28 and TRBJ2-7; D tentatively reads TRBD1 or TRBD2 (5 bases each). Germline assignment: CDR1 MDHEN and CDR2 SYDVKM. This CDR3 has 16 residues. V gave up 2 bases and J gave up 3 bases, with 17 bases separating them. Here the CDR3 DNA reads TGTGCCAGCAGTTTAATTGTGGGGGAGACCTTCTACGAGCAGTACTTC. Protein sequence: CASSLIVGETFYEQYF.